The source of this T cell receptor (beta chain) is a study of cytomegalovirus exposure and HLA in healthy donors. Findings of the study overall: The authors later found most CMV-associated TCR beta chains appeared HLA-restricted. Across HLA loci, a later analysis found differing TCR association rates, with DRB1 most and HLA-C fewest.

V gave up 0 bases and J gave up 3 bases, with 17 bases separating them. The V gene's germline CDR1 is LGHNA and CDR2 YSLEER. The CDR3 is 17 residues long. About this clone: The antigen is undetermined.

The study ran its PCR with 60 Vbeta and 13 Jbeta primers. Produced via immunoSEQ multiplex PCR; TCRdb's table is partial and in-frame only. The sample lists 99,000 or so clones, roughly two thirds occurring once. The source material was PBMCs. V is TRBV4-3 and J is TRBJ1-2; D gene unclear. The sequence was collected from a man younger than 45 in good health and CMV-seronegative. DNA of the CDR3: TGCGCCAGCAGCCAAGATTACGGCGGTGGCGGTTACTATGGCTACACCTTC. It translates to CASSQDYGGGGYYGYTF.